These T cell receptor beta chains were read from a single sample in a study of T cell changes during pregnancy in multiple sclerosis. Profiled with immunoSEQ multiplex PCR; TCRdb holds only in-frame clones, not every one. The table has about 49,000 clones, 92% seen once; the top ten hold approximately 0.39%. The sample consisted of CD4+ T cells from peripheral blood mononuclear cells, taken in the second trimester of pregnancy. The receptors come from a female donor in good health, enrolled as a control in a pregnancy study. Both conserved end residues are part of each CDR3. The order of the fields is V gene, clone size, J gene, D gene, CDR3 DNA, CDR3 protein. The D gene is left open where the match is weak. The size of a clone is reported for some rows only, either as once, few or many, or as a class for expanded clones.

TRBV5-4	-	TRBJ2-3	TRBD1	TGTGCCAGCAGCTTGGGGCAGGGGGACACAGATACGCAGTATTTT	CASSLGQGDTDTQYF
TRBV7-2	-	TRBJ2-1	-	TGTGCCAGCAGGGATAGACAGGACCCTTACAATGAGCAGTTCTTC	CASRDRQDPYNEQFF
TRBV12-5	few	TRBJ1-2	TRBD1	TGTGCTAGTGGTTTGGTGTACTCTGGGACAGGGGGGGCTAACTATGGCTACACCTTC	CASGLVYSGTGGANYGYTF
TRBV18	-	TRBJ2-5	TRBD1	TGTGCCAGCTCACCACCGACAGGGCAAGAGACCCAGTACTTC	CASSPPTGQETQYF
TRBV9	-	TRBJ2-5	-	TGTGCCAGCAGCGCTCGTGTAGAAGAGACCCAGTACTTC	CASSARVEETQYF
TRBV4-1	once	TRBJ2-5	TRBD2	TGCGCCAGCAGCCAGAGGGACTACGAAGAGACCCAGTACTTC	CASSQRDYEETQYF
TRBV5-6	-	TRBJ1-6	-	TGTGCCAGCAGCTTGTCCGGGACACCCAAACGAGGGTATAATTCACCCCTCCACTTT	CASSLSGTPKRGYNSPLHF
TRBV11-2	-	TRBJ2-3	-	TGTGCCAGCAGCTTAAGGGTTTATGGGGGGACTACGCAGTATTTT	CASSLRVYGGTTQYF
TRBV19	-	TRBJ1-5	TRBD1	TGTGCCAGTAGAACCGGGACAGGTAATCAGCCCCAGCATTTT	CASRTGTGNQPQHF
TRBV4-3	-	TRBJ2-2	TRBD2	TGCGCCAGCAGCCAAGCTACTAGCGGGGGGGGGAACACCGGGGAGCTGTTTTTT	CASSQATSGGGNTGELFF
TRBV29-1	-	TRBJ1-5	-	TGCAGCGTTTCCCAGGTCAATCAGCCCCAGCATTTT	CSVSQVNQPQHF
TRBV4-1	-	TRBJ2-7	TRBD1	TGCGCCAGCAGCCCCGACAGGGGATGGACCTACGAGCAGTACTTC	CASSPDRGWTYEQYF
TRBV9	once	TRBJ2-3	-	TGTGCCAGCAGCGTAGGGCGGTACACAGATACGCAGTATTTT	CASSVGRYTDTQYF
TRBV11-3	-	TRBJ2-3	-	TGTGCCAGCAGCTTAGGCGGCCCGAGCACAGATACGCAGTATTTT	CASSLGGPSTDTQYF
TRBV11-3	-	TRBJ1-1	-	TGTGCCAGCAGCTTAGATTATCGGGGTTCAAACACTGAAGCTTTCTTT	CASSLDYRGSNTEAFF
TRBV5-4	-	TRBJ1-2	-	TGTGCCAGCAGCCCCCGGGAAAATAACTATGGCTACACCTTC	CASSPRENNYGYTF
TRBV13	once	TRBJ2-3	TRBD2	TGTGCCAGCAGCTTGGCGCCCGGGAGGGCAGATACGCAGTATTTT	CASSLAPGRADTQYF
TRBV4-3	-	TRBJ2-7	TRBD2	TGCGCCAGCAGCCGCGAGAGGGGACTAAATGACTACGAGCAGTACTTC	CASSRERGLNDYEQYF
TRBV7-2	-	TRBJ1-2	TRBD1	TGTGCCAGCAGCTTAGTTTCCGGGACAGGGGGCAGTATAAGTGGCTACACCTTC	CASSLVSGTGGSISGYTF
TRBV11-1	-	TRBJ2-3	TRBD2	TGTGCCAGCAGCTTATCCACTACTAGCGGGGGGGCCGGGGATACGCAGTATTTT	CASSLSTTSGGAGDTQYF
TRBV19	-	TRBJ1-2	TRBD1	TGTGCCAGTAGTATAGGGGGGACAGGGCGAAACTATGGCTACACCTTC	CASSIGGTGRNYGYTF
TRBV6-5	-	TRBJ1-1	-	TGTGCCAGCAGTTACCCCCTCGACACGATCAACACTGAAGCTTTCTTT	CASSYPLDTINTEAFF
TRBV4-1	-	TRBJ1-1	-	TGCGCCAGCAGCCAAGATAGAGGGAACACTGAAGCTTTCTTT	CASSQDRGNTEAFF
TRBV6-5	-	TRBJ2-7	-	TGTGCCAGCGGGGAGGGGGGCTCCTACGAGCAGTACTTC	CASGEGGSYEQYF